What follows are 13 T cell receptor beta chains derived from one specimen sequenced in a study of T cell clonality in common variable immunodeficiency. Some clones are missing from TCRdb's copy, which holds only in-frame ones; the method was immunoSEQ multiplex PCR. This sample has about 45,000 clones, each found more than once. Sequenced sample: peripheral blood mononuclear cells. The receptors were gathered from a person between 18 and 75 years old in good health.

This clone was recorded at least ten times. The sequenced fragment ends 3 residues before the CDR3 boundary, so the rest is inferred from the germline J gene. J is TRBJ2-1 and V is TRBV5-6; the D gene is possibly TRBD2 (7 bases). V was shortened by 4 bases and J by 9 bases, with 14 bases between the two germline ends. The CDR3 runs to 13 residues. Germline V gives CDR1 SGHDT, CDR2 YYEEEE. The CDR3 region is CASSGAGAGEQFF. The DNA read from the CDR3 is TGTGCCAGCAGCGGGGCGGGGGCGGGTGAG.

This clone was detected many times. The observed sequence ends 3 residues before the CDR3 terminus, with the missing tail filled in from the germline J gene. V is TRBV6-2 or TRBV6-3 and J is TRBJ2-3; D is perhaps TRBD2 (7 bases). From germline, CDR1 is MNHEY and CDR2 SVGEGT. Trimming stripped 4 bases from V and 2 bases from J, with 19 bases between. This CDR3 has 17 amino acids. The CDR3: CASSWGGYGRITDTQYF. Incomplete CDR3 DNA: TGTGCCAGCAGTTGGGGGGGCTACGGGCGGATCACAGATACG.

This clone was found many times. Sequencing ends 3 residues short of the CDR3 end; the germline J gene provides the rest. This sequence joins TRBV7-9 and TRBJ2-7, with 9 bases lining up with TRBD1. This CDR3 is 14 amino acids long. Losses at the gene ends were 4 bases for V and 2 bases for J; bases not matched to a gene: 3. The germline V gene encodes CDR1 SEHNR and CDR2 FQNEAQ (reference sequence). Partial CDR3 DNA: TGTGCCAGCAGCTCCCGGGACAGGGCCTACGAG. The encoded protein is CASSSRDRAYE. The full CDR3 protein is CASSSRDRAYEQYF.

This clone was seen at least ten times. The sequence runs out 3 residues before the end of the CDR3; the remainder is reconstructed from the germline J gene. The chain has TRBV19 and TRBJ1-2; D is unclear. Germline CDR1 and CDR2: LNHDA and SQIVND (reference sequence). V gave up 1 base and J gave up 0 bases, with 6 bases separating them. This CDR3 is built from 14 residues. The CDR3 region is CASSIGPANYGYTF. Partial CDR3 DNA: TGTGCCAGTAGTATAGGGCCAGCTAACTATGGC.

This clone was counted many times. The observed sequence ends 3 residues before the CDR3 terminus, with the missing tail filled in from the germline J gene. The chain links TRBV20-1 to TRBJ1-5; TRBD1 matches 7 bases. The CDR3 runs to 16 residues. The ends lost 1 base at V and 8 bases at J; junction bases unmatched: 14. Germline V lookup: CDR1 DFQATT, CDR2 SNEGSKA (reference sequence). CDR3 DNA (partial): TGCAGTGCTAGAGGGTTGGTAGGGGGCTTGAATGAGCCC. Its translation: CSARGLVGGLNEP. The whole CDR3 protein is CSARGLVGGLNEPQHF.

This clone was detected ten times or more. The chain's CDR3 is CSFGLAGAADTQYF. The CDR3 DNA, read in part, is TGCAGCTTCGGACTAGCGGGAGCAGCAGATACG. V is TRBV29-1 and J is TRBJ2-3; the match to TRBD2 covers 13 bases. The read is 3 residues too short to cover the CDR3 end, so that end is filled in from the germline J gene. CDR3 length: 14 amino acids. V gave up 8 bases and J gave up 4 bases; unmatched junction bases: 6. Germline V gene sequence: CDR1 SQVTM, CDR2 ANQGSEA.

This clone has ten or more counts. The CDR3 goes on 3 residues after the read ends, and that part is filled in from the germline J gene. The chain joins TRBV7-9 to TRBJ1-1, with TRBD1 as a possible D gene (6 bases). Per germline, CDR1 SEHNR and CDR2 FQNEAQ (reference sequence). V gave up 5 bases and J gave up 5 bases, with 12 bases separating them. The CDR3 has 13 residues. The CDR3 bases that were read are TGTGCCAGCAGCCCCGTGGGGGCGACTGAA. Translated, it gives CASSPVGATE. The entire CDR3 sequence reads CASSPVGATEAFF.

This clone was seen at least ten times. Coverage ceases 3 residues before the CDR3 finishes, and the germline J gene fills in the end. The chain carries TRBV7-2 and TRBJ1-1; D is unclear. This CDR3 is 14 amino acids long. The ends were cut back, 5 bases at V and 6 bases at J, with 16 bases in the middle. Germline V lookup: CDR1 SGHTA, CDR2 FQGNSA. The covered CDR3 bases are TGTGCCAGCAGCGGCGTAGGAGGGCAGGCTGAA. Translated: CASSGVGGQAE. The whole CDR3 region reads CASSGVGGQAEAFF.

As concerns this clone: The DNA ends 3 residues before the CDR3 does, and the rest of the CDR3 is filled in from the germline J gene. The V gene is TRBV5-4, the J gene TRBJ2-1; 7 bases match TRBD2. The CDR3 runs to 15 residues. With V trimmed by 4 bases and J by 8 bases, 12 bases remained unmatched. CDR1 and CDR2 (germline): SGHNT, YYREEE (reference sequence). The covered CDR3 bases are TGTGCCAGCAGCAAAAGCGGGAACCTTTTCGATGAG. Protein product: CASSKSGNLFDE. The entire CDR3 reads CASSKSGNLFDEQFF.

This clone was observed many times. From the germline J gene comes the end of the CDR3, since the read stops 3 residues before it. The chain uses TRBV30 and TRBJ2-1, with 9 bases aligning to TRBD2. The CDR3 has 13 amino acids. Germline CDR1 and CDR2: GTSNPN and SVGIG (reference sequence). The ends lost 1 base at V and 8 bases at J; junction bases unmatched: 3. The DNA read from the CDR3 is TGTGCCTGGAGTGCGACTAGCGGCTATGAG. Amino acids: CAWSATSGYE. The entire CDR3 protein is CAWSATSGYEQFF.

This clone was recorded many times. The read ends 3 residues early relative to the CDR3; the germline J gene fills the gap. The chain is built from TRBV5-4 and TRBJ2-7, with a possible D match to TRBD2 (6 bases). Germline V gene sequence: CDR1 SGHNT, CDR2 YYREEE (reference sequence). Trimming left V 4 bases short and J 6 bases short, with 17 bases between. The CDR3 consists of 14 residues. The part of the CDR3 DNA that was read is TGTGCCAGCAGCGGGACTCCCTACCAGGGCGAG. It is translated as CASSGTPYQGE. The CDR3 in its entirety is CASSGTPYQGEQYF.

This clone was observed many times. The CDR3 protein is CASSMGQGWADTQYF. CDR3 DNA, as far as it was read: TGTGCCAGTAGTATGGGACAGGGGTGGGCAGATACG. V is TRBV19 and J is TRBJ2-3, with TRBD1 matching 10 bases. The read ends 3 residues before the CDR3 terminus; that terminus is restored from the germline J gene. The CDR3 length is 15 residues. V dropped 3 bases and J dropped 4; count of bases not matched to a gene: 4. CDR1 is LNHDA, CDR2 SQIVND, per germline (reference sequence).

This clone was recorded at least ten times. The CDR3 extends 3 residues past the end of the read, so its final part is completed from the germline J gene. The chain has TRBV19 and TRBJ1-3; 7 positions agree with TRBD1. This CDR3 spans 14 amino acids. J was trimmed by 6 bases and V by 5 bases; bases with no gene match: 7. From germline, CDR1 is LNHDA and CDR2 SQIVND (reference sequence). The chain's CDR3 is CASSLTGVANTIYF. CDR3 DNA (partial): TGTGCCAGTAGTCTTACAGGGGTAGCAAACACC.